The 15 T cell receptor beta chains below come from one sample, sequenced in a study of cytomegalovirus exposure and HLA in healthy donors. Primers: 60 Vbeta forward and 13 Jbeta reverse. Measured with immunoSEQ multiplex PCR; TCRdb has only the in-frame clones, and not every one. In the table there are 180,000 or so clones, approximately 78% of which are singletons. The specimen sequenced was PBMCs. Every receptor here comes from a human donor in good health.

V usage is TRBV7-2 and J usage is TRBJ1-1; no clear D gene. The CDR3 covers 17 residues. The V and J ends lost 5 bases and 4 bases respectively, with 23 bases between them. Germline loops: CDR1 SGHTA, CDR2 FQGNSA. This CDR3 is CASSNHRGGRRVTEAFF. CDR3 bases: TGTGCCAGCAGCAATCATCGGGGAGGGAGGAGGGTCACTGAAGCTTTCTTT.

This clone came up a few times. The chain employs TRBV18 and TRBJ2-1; 7 bases are a match to TRBD2. CDR1 is KGHSH and CDR2 is LQKENI in the germline V gene. Trimming removed 6 bases from V and 0 bases from J; junction bases left unmatched: 5. The CDR3 has 15 residues. The CDR3 coding sequence is TGTGCCAGCTCGCCGGGACTACCCTCCTACAATGAGCAGTTCTTC. The encoded protein is CASSPGLPSYNEQFF.

The chain is built from TRBV7-6 and TRBJ1-4; 9 bases are shared with TRBD1. V was pared by 5 bases and J by 8 bases, with 9 bases of the junction left unmatched. This CDR3 contains 15 residues. CDR1 SGHVS and CDR2 FNYEAQ come from the germline V gene. The CDR3 nucleotides are TGTGCCAGCAGCCCAACAGGGGGCGAAAGAGAAAAACTGTTTTTT. Translated, it gives CASSPTGGEREKLFF.

The chain joins TRBV7-9 to TRBJ1-6; the D gene is possibly TRBD1 (6 bases). The CDR3 contains 14 residues. Germline V gene sequence: CDR1 SEHNR, CDR2 FQNEAQ (reference sequence). V lost 5 bases and J 9 bases, leaving 14 bases between the germline ends. For the CDR3, the DNA is TGTGCCAGCAGCCCCGCAGGGGCCGGTTCACCCCTCCACTTT. Residues: CASSPAGAGSPLHF.

Only a few counts were recorded for this clone. The junction departs from the called germline gene at one end, perhaps through a read error. Other DNA sequences in the sample encode the same CDR3. This chain uses TRBV19 with TRBJ1-2; D is uncertain. Germline CDR1 and CDR2: LNHDA and SQIVND (reference sequence). The CDR3 contains 11 residues. CDR3 DNA sequence: TGTGCCAGTGGGAGAGAGTATGGTTACACCTTC. Translated, it gives CASGREYGYTF.

CDR3 protein: CASTPTGVYGYTF. The CDR3 nucleotides read TGTGCCAGCACGCCGACAGGGGTCTATGGCTACACCTTC. This chain links TRBV6-1 with TRBJ1-2; 8 bases align to TRBD1. V shed 7 bases, J shed 4 bases, and the junction held 5 bases outside the gene matches. This CDR3 comprises 13 residues. Germline V gives CDR1 MNHNS, CDR2 SASEGT.

The J gene is TRBJ2-1, the V gene TRBV6-4; the D gene is possibly TRBD1 (7 bases). V was pared by 4 bases and J by 10 bases, with 17 bases between. Germline-derived CDR1 and CDR2 are MRHNA and SNTAGT. CDR3 length: 14 amino acids. The CDR3 sequence is CASSVGRGAGEQFF. The CDR3 DNA is TGTGCCAGCAGTGTAGGCAGGGGGGCCGGGGAGCAGTTCTTC.

This clone came up a few times. The chain recombines TRBV6-1 with TRBJ1-6; TRBD1 aligns across 9 bases. V was clipped by 5 bases and J by 7 bases; unmatched bases: 6. Germline V gives CDR1 MNHNS, CDR2 SASEGT. The CDR3 consists of 15 residues. This CDR3 reads CASSPTGTGNSPLHF. The CDR3, as DNA: TGTGCCAGCAGTCCCACCGGGACAGGGAATTCACCCCTCCACTTT.

A single count supports this clone. The chain employs TRBV14 and TRBJ2-7, with a weak D call TRBD2 (7 bases). V was shortened by 3 bases and J by 5 bases, with 11 bases between the two germline ends. The CDR3 totals 13 residues. Looked up from germline, CDR1 is SGHDN and CDR2 is FVKESK. CDR3 nucleotide sequence: TGTGCCAGCAGCCAGGGAGGGGGGCACGAGCAGTACTTC. It yields the protein CASSQGGGHEQYF.

This chain uses TRBV6-5 with TRBJ1-1, with D tentatively TRBD1 (5 bases). The CDR3 consists of 15 residues. The V end was cut by 6 bases, the J end by 3 bases, with 17 bases between. Per the germline V gene, CDR1 is MNHEY and CDR2 is SVGAGI. CDR3 protein: CASRPNRNWYTEAFF. For the CDR3, the DNA is TGTGCCAGCAGACCAAACAGGAACTGGTACACTGAAGCTTTCTTT.

This clone has just a few counts. CDR3 residues: CASSGGRPDTQYF. CDR3 sequence (DNA): TGCGCCAGCAGCGGGGGTAGACCAGATACGCAGTATTTT. V is TRBV10-1 and J is TRBJ2-3, with D possibly matching TRBD2 (6 bases). The length of the CDR3 is 13 residues. Germline-derived CDR1 and CDR2 are WNHNN and SYGVQD (reference sequence). V was trimmed by 6 bases and J by 4 bases, leaving 11 bases between them.

V usage is TRBV5-1 and J usage is TRBJ1-1; 8 bases are shared with TRBD1. The CDR3 sequence is 18 residues long. Trimming removed 0 bases from V and 5 bases from J; junction bases left unmatched: 15. Germline-derived CDR1 and CDR2 are SGHRS and YFSETQ. The CDR3 loop is CASSLEYVGQGGSTEAFF. For the CDR3, the DNA is TGCGCCAGCAGCTTGGAGTATGTCGGACAGGGAGGAAGTACTGAAGCTTTCTTT.

This clone was seen a few times. The J gene is TRBJ2-3, the V gene TRBV5-1, with 9 bases aligning to TRBD1. This CDR3 is 16 amino acids long. With 4 bases clipped from V and 3 bases from J, the junction kept 9 bases outside the gene matches. Germline values: CDR1 SGHRS, CDR2 YFSETQ. The CDR3 is CASSQRTGVTTDTQYF. DNA of the CDR3: TGCGCCAGCAGCCAACGGACAGGGGTGACGACAGATACGCAGTATTTT.

This clone was seen just once. DNA of the CDR3: TGTGCCAGCAGCTCTGACAGGAGTGCGAACACTGAAGCTTTCTTT. Amino acid sequence: CASSSDRSANTEAFF. The rearrangement uses TRBV7-8 and TRBJ1-1; D is possibly TRBD1 (6 bases). The V gene's germline CDR1 is SGHVS and CDR2 FQNEAQ. Trimming left V 4 bases short and J 1 base short, with 13 bases between. The CDR3 sequence is 15 residues long.

This chain links TRBV30 with TRBJ1-4; D remains ambiguous. V was pared by 0 bases and J by 5 bases, with 10 bases between. CDR1 is GTSNPN and CDR2 is SVGIG in the germline V gene (reference sequence). The CDR3 is 14 residues long. CDR3 loop: CAWSVPGRNEKLFF. CDR3 DNA: TGTGCCTGGAGTGTACCGGGTAGGAATGAAAAACTGTTTTTT. Full variable domain (rest looked up from reference TRBV30 and TRBJ1-4): SQTIHQWPATLVQPVGSPLSLECTVEGTSNPNLYWYRQAAGRGLQLLFYSVGIGQISSEVPQNLSASRPQDRQFILSSKKLLLSDSGFYLCAWSVPGRNEKLFFGSGTQLSVL.